The clone carrying this T cell receptor (beta chain) was recorded a few times. These data belong to a study of shared clonotypes between healthy human individuals. The repertoire was sequenced with immunoSEQ multiplex PCR; TCRdb's copy has only in-frame clones and lacks some. The repertoire consists of around 1.9 million clones, with 93% occurring once and the leading ten covering approximately 1.7%. Naive CD8 cells comprised CD45RO-negative, CCR7-positively selected cells, excluding terminally differentiated effector memory CD45RA+ cells. V shed 4 bases and J shed 5 bases, with 7 bases lying between them. This CDR3 is 11 amino acids long. Per the germline V gene, CDR1 is SGHNT and CDR2 is YYREEE (reference sequence).

The TCR originated in a man aged 18 to 30 in good health. Some clones in this sample may be carry-over from other donors' samples. The gene calls are TRBV5-4 and TRBJ2-7; D not certain. The sample consisted of naive CD8+ T cells from PBMCs. This chain's CDR3 is CASSAENEQYF. As DNA, the CDR3 is TGTGCCAGCAGCGCAGAGAACGAGCAGTACTTC.